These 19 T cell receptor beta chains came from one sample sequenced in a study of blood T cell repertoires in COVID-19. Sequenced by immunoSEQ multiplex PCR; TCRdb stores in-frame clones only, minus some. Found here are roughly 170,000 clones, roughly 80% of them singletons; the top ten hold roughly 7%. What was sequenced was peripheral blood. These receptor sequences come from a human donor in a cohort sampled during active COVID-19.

The CDR3 loop is CASSLDGGNYGYTF. Written as DNA, the CDR3 is TGTGCCAGCAGCTTGGACGGGGGTAACTATGGCTACACCTTC. This rearrangement joins TRBV7-9 to TRBJ1-2; D is possibly TRBD1 (5 bases). V lost 3 bases, J lost 1 base, and 9 bases lay in between. Germline V gene lookup returns CDR1 SEHNR and CDR2 FQNEAQ (reference sequence). CDR3 length equals 14 residues.

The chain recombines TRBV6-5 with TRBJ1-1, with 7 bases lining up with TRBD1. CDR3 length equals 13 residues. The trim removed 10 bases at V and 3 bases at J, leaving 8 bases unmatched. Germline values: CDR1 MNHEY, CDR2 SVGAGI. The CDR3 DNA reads TGTGCCACGCAGACAGGGAAGTACACTGAAGCTTTCTTT. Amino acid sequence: CATQTGKYTEAFF.

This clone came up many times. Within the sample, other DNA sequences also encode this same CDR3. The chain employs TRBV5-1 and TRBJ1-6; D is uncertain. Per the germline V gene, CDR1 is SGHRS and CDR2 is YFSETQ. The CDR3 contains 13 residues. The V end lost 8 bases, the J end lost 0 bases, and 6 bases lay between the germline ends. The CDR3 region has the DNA TGCGCCAGTAGAAGCTCCTATAATTCACCCCTCCACTTT. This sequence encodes CASRSSYNSPLHF. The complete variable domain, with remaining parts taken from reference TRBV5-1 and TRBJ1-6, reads KAGVTQTPRYLIKTRGQQVTLSCSPISGHRSVSWYQQTPGQGLQFLFEYFSETQRNKGNFPGRFSGRQFSNSRSEMNVSTLELGDSALYLCASRSSYNSPLHFGNGTRLTVT.

In DNA form, the CDR3 reads TGTGCCTGGAGTGTTCCCTTAGGGGGCAAGGATGGCTACACCTTC. It specifies CAWSVPLGGKDGYTF. The chain combines TRBV30 with TRBJ1-2; 7 nucleotides align to TRBD1. The trim removed 0 bases at V and 6 bases at J, leaving 10 bases unmatched. Germline V gene sequence: CDR1 GTSNPN, CDR2 SVGIG (reference sequence). The CDR3 is made up of 15 amino acids.

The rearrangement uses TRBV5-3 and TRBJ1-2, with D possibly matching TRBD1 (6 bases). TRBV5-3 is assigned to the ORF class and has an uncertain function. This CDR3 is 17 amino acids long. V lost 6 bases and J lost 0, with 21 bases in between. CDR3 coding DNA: TGTGCCAGAACCGGGGGGCATGTATTCGAGGCTAACTATGGCTACACCTTC. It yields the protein CARTGGHVFEANYGYTF.

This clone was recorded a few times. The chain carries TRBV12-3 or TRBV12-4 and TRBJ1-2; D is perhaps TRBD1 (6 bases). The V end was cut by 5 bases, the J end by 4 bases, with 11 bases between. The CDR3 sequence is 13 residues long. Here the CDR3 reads CASSLPDSYGYTF. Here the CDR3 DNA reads TGTGCCAGCAGTCTACCGGACAGCTATGGCTACACCTTC.

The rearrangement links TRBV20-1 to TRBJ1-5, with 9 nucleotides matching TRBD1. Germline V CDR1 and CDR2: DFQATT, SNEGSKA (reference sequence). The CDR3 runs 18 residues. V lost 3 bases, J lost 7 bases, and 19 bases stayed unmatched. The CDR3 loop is CSASRFEGVTGGGQPQHF. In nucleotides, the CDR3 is TGCAGTGCTAGTCGGTTTGAGGGGGTTACAGGGGGCGGCCAGCCCCAGCATTTT.

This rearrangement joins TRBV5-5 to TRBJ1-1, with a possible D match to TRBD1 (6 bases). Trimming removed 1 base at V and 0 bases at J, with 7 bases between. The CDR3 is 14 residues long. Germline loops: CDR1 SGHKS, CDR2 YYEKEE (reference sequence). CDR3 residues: CASSLSGVNTEAFF. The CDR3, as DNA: TGTGCCAGCAGCTTGTCAGGGGTGAACACTGAAGCTTTCTTT.

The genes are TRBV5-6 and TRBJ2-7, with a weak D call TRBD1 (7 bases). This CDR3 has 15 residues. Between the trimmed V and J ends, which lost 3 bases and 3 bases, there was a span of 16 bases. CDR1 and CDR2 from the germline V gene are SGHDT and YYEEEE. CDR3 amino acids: CASSYHNRGLYEQYF. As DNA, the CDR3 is TGTGCCAGCAGCTACCATAACAGGGGACTCTACGAGCAGTACTTC.

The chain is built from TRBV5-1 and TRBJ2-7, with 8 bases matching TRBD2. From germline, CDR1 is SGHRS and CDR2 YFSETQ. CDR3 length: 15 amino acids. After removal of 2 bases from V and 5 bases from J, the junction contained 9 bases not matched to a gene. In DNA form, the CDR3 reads TGCGCCAGCAGCTTCTCCGGACTAGCTAACAACGAGCAGTACTTC. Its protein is CASSFSGLANNEQYF.

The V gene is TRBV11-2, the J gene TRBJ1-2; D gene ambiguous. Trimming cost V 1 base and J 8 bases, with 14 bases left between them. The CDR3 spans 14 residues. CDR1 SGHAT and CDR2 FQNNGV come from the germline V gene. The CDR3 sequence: CASSLVQPGGGYTF. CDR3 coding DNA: TGTGCCAGCAGCTTAGTTCAACCGGGCGGGGGCTACACCTTC. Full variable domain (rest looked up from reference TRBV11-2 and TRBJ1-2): EAGVAQSPRYKIIEKRQSVAFWCNPISGHATLYWYQQILGQGPKLLIQFQNNGVVDDSQLPKDRFSAERLKGVDSTLKIQPAKLEDSAVYLCASSLVQPGGGYTFGSGTRLTVV.

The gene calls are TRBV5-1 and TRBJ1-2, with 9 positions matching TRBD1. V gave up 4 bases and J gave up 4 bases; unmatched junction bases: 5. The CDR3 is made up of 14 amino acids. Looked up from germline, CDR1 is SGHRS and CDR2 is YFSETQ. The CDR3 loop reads CASSPGQGIYGYTF. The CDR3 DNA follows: TGCGCCAGCAGCCCGGGACAGGGAATCTATGGCTACACCTTC. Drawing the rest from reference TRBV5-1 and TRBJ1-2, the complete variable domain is KAGVTQTPRYLIKTRGQQVTLSCSPISGHRSVSWYQQTPGQGLQFLFEYFSETQRNKGNFPGRFSGRQFSNSRSEMNVSTLELGDSALYLCASSPGQGIYGYTFGSGTRLTVV.

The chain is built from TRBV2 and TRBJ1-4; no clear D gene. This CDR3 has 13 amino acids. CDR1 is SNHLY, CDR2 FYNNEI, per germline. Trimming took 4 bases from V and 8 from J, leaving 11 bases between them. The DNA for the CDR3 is TGTGCCAGCAGTGGGAGAGGGAAAGAAAAACTGTTTTTT. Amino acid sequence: CASSGRGKEKLFF.

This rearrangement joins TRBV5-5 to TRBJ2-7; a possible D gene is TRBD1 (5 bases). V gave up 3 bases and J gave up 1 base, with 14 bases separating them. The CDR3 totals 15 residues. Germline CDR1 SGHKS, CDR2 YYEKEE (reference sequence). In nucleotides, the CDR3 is TGTGCCAGCAGCTATCAGGGTGCTCCTTCCTACGAGCAGTACTTC. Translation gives CASSYQGAPSYEQYF.

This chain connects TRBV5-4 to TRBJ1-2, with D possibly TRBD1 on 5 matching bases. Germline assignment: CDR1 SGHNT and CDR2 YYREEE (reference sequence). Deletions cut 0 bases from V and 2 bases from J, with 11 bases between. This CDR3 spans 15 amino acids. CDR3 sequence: CASSLVSGMNYGYTF. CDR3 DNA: TGTGCCAGCAGCTTGGTCTCAGGGATGAACTATGGCTACACCTTC.

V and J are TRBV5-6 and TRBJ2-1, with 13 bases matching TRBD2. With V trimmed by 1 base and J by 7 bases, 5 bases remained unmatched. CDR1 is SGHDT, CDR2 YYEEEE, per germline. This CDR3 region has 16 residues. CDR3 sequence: CASSLSVTSGGNEQFF. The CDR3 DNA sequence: TGTGCCAGCAGCTTGTCGGTGACTAGCGGGGGGAATGAGCAGTTCTTC.

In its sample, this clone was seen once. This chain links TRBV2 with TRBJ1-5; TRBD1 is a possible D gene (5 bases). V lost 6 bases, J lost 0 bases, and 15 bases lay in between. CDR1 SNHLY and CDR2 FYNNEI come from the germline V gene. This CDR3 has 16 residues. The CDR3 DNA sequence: TGTGCCAGCAGCGAAACTCGGACAACTAGCAATCAGCCCCAGCATTTT. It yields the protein CASSETRTTSNQPQHF.

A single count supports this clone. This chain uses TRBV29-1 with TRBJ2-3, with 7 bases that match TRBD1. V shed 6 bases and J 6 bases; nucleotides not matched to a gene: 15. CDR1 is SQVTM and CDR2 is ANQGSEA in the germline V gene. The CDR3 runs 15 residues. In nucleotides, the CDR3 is TGCAGCGTAGGGGACAGCCCTCGGCGAGCGGATACGCAGTATTTT. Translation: CSVGDSPRRADTQYF.

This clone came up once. The CDR3 nucleotides are TGTGCCAGCAGCACTAGTCCAGGGGATTTGAACACTGAAGCTTTCTTT. As protein: CASSTSPGDLNTEAFF. V gene TRBV7-9 combines with J gene TRBJ1-1; D perhaps matches TRBD1 (6 bases). This CDR3 comprises 16 residues. Trimming shortened V by 5 bases and J by 0 bases, and 16 bases separated the two germline ends. Germline CDR1 is SEHNR and CDR2 is FQNEAQ (reference sequence).